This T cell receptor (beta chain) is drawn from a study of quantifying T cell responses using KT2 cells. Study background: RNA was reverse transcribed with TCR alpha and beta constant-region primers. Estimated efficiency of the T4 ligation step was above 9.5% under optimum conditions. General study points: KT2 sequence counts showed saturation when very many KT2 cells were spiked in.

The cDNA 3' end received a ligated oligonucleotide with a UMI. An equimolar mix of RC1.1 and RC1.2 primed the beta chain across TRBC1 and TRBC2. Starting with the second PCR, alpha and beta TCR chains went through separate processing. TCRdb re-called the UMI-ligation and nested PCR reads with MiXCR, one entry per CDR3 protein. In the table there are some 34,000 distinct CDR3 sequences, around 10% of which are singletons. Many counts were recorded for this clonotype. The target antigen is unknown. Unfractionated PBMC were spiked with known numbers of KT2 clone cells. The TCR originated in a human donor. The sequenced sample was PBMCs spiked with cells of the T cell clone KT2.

This CDR3 reads CASRAPGEETQYF. In DNA, the CDR3 is TGTGCCAGCAGGGCTCCAGGGGAGGAGACCCAGTACTTC. The J gene is TRBJ2-5, the V gene TRBV11-2, with a weak D call TRBD1 (6 bases). The CDR3 loop spans 13 amino acids. The V end lost 6 bases, the J end lost 5 bases, and 13 bases lay between the germline ends. Per germline, CDR1 SGHAT and CDR2 FQNNGV. Variable domain in full (rest from reference TRBV11-2 and TRBJ2-5): EAGVAQSPRYKIIEKRQSVAFWCNPISGHATLYWYQQILGQGPKLLIQFQNNGVVDDSQLPKDRFSAERLKGVDSTLKIQPAKLEDSAVYLCASRAPGEETQYFGPGTRLLVL.